The entry below describes one T cell receptor (beta chain). Looked up from germline, CDR1 is SGHVS and CDR2 is FQNEAQ. V dropped 5 bases and J dropped 3; count of bases not matched to a gene: 8. There are 16 residues in the CDR3. The data were taken from a study of blood T cell repertoires in COVID-19. Clones were sequenced by immunoSEQ multiplex PCR, and TCRdb holds only the in-frame ones, with some missing. The top ten hold around 10% of the sample, which has about 78,000 clones, 77% seen once. The V gene is TRBV7-8, the J gene TRBJ1-3; 9 nucleotides agree with TRBD1. The specimen sequenced was peripheral blood. The receptor was isolated from a human donor in a cohort sampled during active COVID-19. CDR3 protein: CASSAYRGHVGNTIYF. CDR3 DNA sequence: TGTGCCAGCAGCGCATACAGGGGGCACGTTGGAAACACCATATATTTT.